This TCR beta chain was observed in a study of T-cell reconstitution after alpha-beta-depleted transplantation in children (dated by TCRdb to the mid-2010s). Background for the entire study: Using TCR repertoire profiling, the study quantitatively followed how T-cell immune reconstitution unfolded in children after TCRalphabeta/CD19-depleted allogeneic hematopoietic cell transplantation.

Library prep was done by PCR. Reads for this sample came from an Illumina HiSeq 2500. Molecular barcoding was employed in the preparation of TCR libraries, with unique molecular identifiers being used to normalize TCRbeta repertoire quantification. Using fastp at Q25 and MiXCR, TCRdb reprocessed the public reads and kept productive beta chains. Identical CDR3 proteins give one entry, which carries the most common genes and DNA. Across this sample there are roughly 610,000 distinct CDR3 sequences, with over 9.5% seen only once. Clones ranked in the top ten supply approximately 4.1% of the sample. Worth noting for this clonotype: Its binding antigen is unknown. No much larger clone exists at a distance of one base, and base qualities are not known.

Taken from cysteine to phenylalanine, the CDR3 has 14 residues. CDR3 DNA is the only sequence kept; it has 42 bases, read in frame from the first base. V is cut back by 6 bases and J by 0 bases, with 4 bases in the junction unmatched. As encoded in the germline V gene (reference sequence), CDR1 is DFQATT while CDR2 is SNEGSKA. Sequenced here: PBMCs from the stem cell graft donor, sampled from the stem cell graft. The rearrangement combines TRBV20-1 with TRBJ2-3; a stretch of 9 junction bases matches TRBD2. The sequence was collected from a human donor who donated a stem cell graft to a child with acute myeloid leukemia. The DNA sequence is TGCAGTGCGGACGGACTAGCGAGCACAGATACGCAGTATTTT. Translated, this is CSADGLASTDTQYF.